This entry describes one T cell receptor delta chain. Its antigen is still unknown. Different DNA sequences within this sample yield the same CDR3. Sequences come from RNA converted to cDNA by reverse transcription. Multiplex PCR used pooled V-gene forward primers and a constant-region reverse primer to amplify CDR3s. TCRdb reanalysed the multiplex PCR reads with CATT. The sample carries over 45,000 delta-chain clones, about 15% recorded once. The germline gives CDR1 NSMFDY, CDR2 ISSIKDK. Unmatched junction bases numbered 19, after V lost 5 bases and J lost 3 bases. The CDR3 runs 17 residues. This record comes from a study of Vδ1+ human thymocytes. The study's findings and limits: Thymic TRG and TRD repertoires appeared highly polyclonal, with Gaussian CDR3 length distributions. Around a fifth of thymic delta-chain sequences were Vdelta2, with few Vdelta3, unlike blood Vdelta1+ controls.

The source material was Vdelta1+ gamma-delta thymocytes from the thymus. Subset here: FACS-sorted CD3+ TCRalphabeta- TCRVdelta1+ TCRVdelta2- thymocytes. This receptor was identified in a girl under three years old who had congenital heart surgery. This chain uses TRAV29/DV5 with TRDJ1, with 7 nucleotides matching TRDD3. CDR3 protein: CAAPFGGSGGYADKLIF. DNA for the CDR3: TGTGCAGCTCCCTTCGGTGGCTCTGGAGGATACGCCGATAAACTCATCTTT.